The rows below give T cell receptor beta chains drawn from one sample of a study of long-term antiretroviral therapy in people with HIV. Assay used: immunoSEQ multiplex PCR; TCRdb lists only in-frame clones, some missing. The data show 25,000 to 30,000 clones, with 93% seen just once and over 6% held by the top ten. This sample comprised unsorted PBMCs, obtained less than 6.8 years after starting antiretroviral therapy. The origin of the receptors is a middle-aged woman with HIV. Both conserved end residues are part of each CDR3. Each record gives: D gene, CDR3 length, J gene, V gene, clone size, CDR3 DNA, CDR3 protein. D genes are given only for firm matches. Clone size is stated in some rows and not others, as once, few, many or a class when expanded.

d_call: TRBD2; cdr3_length: 19; j_call: TRBJ2-1; v_call: TRBV5-1; clone_size: NA; cdr3_nt: TGCGCCAGCAGCTTTCCCGCGGGTTCGGTTAGCGGGGGGGCCGATGAGCAGTTCTTC; cdr3_aa: CASSFPAGSVSGGADEQFF
d_call: NA; cdr3_length: 17; j_call: TRBJ2-7; v_call: TRBV5-1; clone_size: once; cdr3_nt: TGCGCCAGCAGCTTGGAAGGGGGGGTAGTCTTTTCCTACGAGCAGTACTTC; cdr3_aa: CASSLEGGVVFSYEQYF
d_call: NA; cdr3_length: 15; j_call: TRBJ1-1; v_call: TRBV2; clone_size: NA; cdr3_nt: TGTGCCAGCATACCTCTGGGGGGCAGGAACACTGAAGCTTTCTTT; cdr3_aa: CASIPLGGRNTEAFF
d_call: NA; cdr3_length: 15; j_call: TRBJ2-7; v_call: TRBV4-3; clone_size: NA; cdr3_nt: TGCGCCAGCAGCCAAGATTGGGACTTAGAGTACGAGCAGTACTTC; cdr3_aa: CASSQDWDLEYEQYF
d_call: NA; cdr3_length: 15; j_call: TRBJ2-2; v_call: TRBV7-3; clone_size: NA; cdr3_nt: TGTGCCAGCAGCTTACACAGCCAGAACACCGGGGAGCTGTTTTTT; cdr3_aa: CASSLHSQNTGELFF
d_call: NA; cdr3_length: 12; j_call: TRBJ2-7; v_call: TRBV7-8; clone_size: NA; cdr3_nt: TGTGCCAGCAGCCGAGGGCTGAACGAGCAGTACTTC; cdr3_aa: CASSRGLNEQYF
d_call: TRBD1; cdr3_length: 15; j_call: TRBJ2-3; v_call: TRBV7-9; clone_size: once; cdr3_nt: TGTGCCAGCAGCTCACAGGGGTTTGGCACAGATACGCAGTATTTT; cdr3_aa: CASSSQGFGTDTQYF
d_call: TRBD1; cdr3_length: 14; j_call: TRBJ1-1; v_call: TRBV5-5; clone_size: NA; cdr3_nt: TGTGCCAGCAGCTTGGCCGAGACAGGGACTGAAGCTTTCTTT; cdr3_aa: CASSLAETGTEAFF
d_call: TRBD1; cdr3_length: 15; j_call: TRBJ1-4; v_call: TRBV7-9; clone_size: few; cdr3_nt: TGTGCCAGCACCCTTACAGGGGCGGGAAGTGAAAAACTGTTTTTT; cdr3_aa: CASTLTGAGSEKLFF
d_call: NA; cdr3_length: 14; j_call: TRBJ2-3; v_call: TRBV4-3; clone_size: NA; cdr3_nt: TGCGCCAGCAGCCCAACTAGCCGGGAAGATACGCAGTATTTT; cdr3_aa: CASSPTSREDTQYF
d_call: NA; cdr3_length: 11; j_call: TRBJ2-7; v_call: TRBV7-9; clone_size: NA; cdr3_nt: TGTGCCAGCAGCTTGAGCTACGAGCAGTACTTC; cdr3_aa: CASSLSYEQYF
d_call: TRBD2; cdr3_length: 15; j_call: TRBJ2-5; v_call: TRBV2; clone_size: NA; cdr3_nt: TGTGCCAGCAGTGAAGGGAGCGGGAGGTGGGAGACCCAGTACTTC; cdr3_aa: CASSEGSGRWETQYF
d_call: NA; cdr3_length: 16; j_call: TRBJ2-3; v_call: TRBV5-1; clone_size: NA; cdr3_nt: TGCGCCAGCAGCGAAGGGGGGGGACAGTTCGGGGATACGCAGTATTTT; cdr3_aa: CASSEGGGQFGDTQYF